The clone carrying this TCR beta chain was recorded a few times. What it binds is unknown. The data stem from a study of identical twins. TCRdb analysed the 5' RACE reads with MiXCR anew, one entry per CDR3 protein. This table has just under 550,000 distinct CDR3 sequences, roughly 15% appearing once. Study-wide results and caveats: Abundant cord blood beta clonotypes carried fewer insertions; memory repertoires showed none.

The same data also went into a second study, on yellow fever vaccine responses in identical twins.

The sample comprised CD4+ T cells sorted from blood. The TCR originated in a young woman in good health.

CDR3 nucleotide sequence: TGTGCCAGCAGTCCACCGGGACTAGAGTACGAGCAGTACTTC. Encoded protein: CASSPPGLEYEQYF. This chain links TRBV28 with TRBJ2-7; TRBD2 agrees at 8 bases. This CDR3 has 14 residues. J lost 4 bases, V lost 5 bases, and 7 bases had no gene match. Germline assignment: CDR1 MDHEN and CDR2 SYDVKM. The variable domain in full, with the rest retrieved from reference TRBV28 and TRBJ2-7, is DVKVTQSSRYLVKRTGEKVFLECVQDMDHENMFWYRQDPGLGLRLIYFSYDVKMKEKGDIPEGYSVSREKKERFSLILESASTNQTSMYLCASSPPGLEYEQYFGPGTRLTVT.